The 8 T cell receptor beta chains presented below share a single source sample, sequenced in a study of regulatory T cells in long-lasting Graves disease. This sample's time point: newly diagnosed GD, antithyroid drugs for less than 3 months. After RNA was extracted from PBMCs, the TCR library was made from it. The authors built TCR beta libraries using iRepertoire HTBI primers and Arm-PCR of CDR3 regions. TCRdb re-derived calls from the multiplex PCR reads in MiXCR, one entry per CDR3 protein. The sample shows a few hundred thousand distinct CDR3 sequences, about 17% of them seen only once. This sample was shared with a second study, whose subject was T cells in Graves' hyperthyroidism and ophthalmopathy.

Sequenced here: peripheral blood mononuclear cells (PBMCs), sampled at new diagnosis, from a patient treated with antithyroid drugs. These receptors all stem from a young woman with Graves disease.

The CDR3 region is CASSLDLGQETQYF. The CDR3 coding sequence is TGTGCCAGCAGCTTAGATCTGGGGCAAGAGACCCAGTACTTC. The rearrangement joins TRBV7-8 to TRBJ2-5; D is unresolved. The CDR3 has 14 amino acids. Germline V CDR1 and CDR2: SGHVS, FQNEAQ. Trimming left V 1 base short and J 2 bases short, with 8 bases between. Together with reference TRBV7-8 and TRBJ2-5, the CDR3 gives the full variable domain: GAGVSQSPRYKVAKRGQDVALRCDPISGHVSLFWYQQALGQGPEFLTYFQNEAQLDKSGLPSDRFFAERPEGSVSTLKIQRTQQEDSAVYLCASSLDLGQETQYFGPGTRLLVL.

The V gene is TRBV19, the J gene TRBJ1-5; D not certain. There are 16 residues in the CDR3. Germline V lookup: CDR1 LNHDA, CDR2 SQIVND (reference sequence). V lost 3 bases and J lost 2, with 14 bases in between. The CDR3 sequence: CASSISSGAGNQPQHF. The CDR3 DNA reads TGTGCCAGTAGTATTTCCTCGGGTGCGGGCAATCAGCCCCAGCATTTT.

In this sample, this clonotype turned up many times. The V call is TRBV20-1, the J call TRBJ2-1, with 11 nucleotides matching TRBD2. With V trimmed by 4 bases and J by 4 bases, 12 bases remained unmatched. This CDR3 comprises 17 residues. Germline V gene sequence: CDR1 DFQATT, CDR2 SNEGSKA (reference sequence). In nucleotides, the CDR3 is TGCAGTGCTAAAAGACCGGGGACTAGCGGCTTTTACAATGAGCAGTTCTTC. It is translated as CSAKRPGTSGFYNEQFF.

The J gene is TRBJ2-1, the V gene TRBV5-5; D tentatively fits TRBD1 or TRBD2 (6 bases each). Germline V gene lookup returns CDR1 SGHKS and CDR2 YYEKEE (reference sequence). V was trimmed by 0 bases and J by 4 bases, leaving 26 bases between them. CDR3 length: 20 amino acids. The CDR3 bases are TGTGCCAGCAGCTTGGCCTGGATTGGGGGGCATATGTCCGAATACAATGAGCAGTTCTTC. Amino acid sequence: CASSLAWIGGHMSEYNEQFF.

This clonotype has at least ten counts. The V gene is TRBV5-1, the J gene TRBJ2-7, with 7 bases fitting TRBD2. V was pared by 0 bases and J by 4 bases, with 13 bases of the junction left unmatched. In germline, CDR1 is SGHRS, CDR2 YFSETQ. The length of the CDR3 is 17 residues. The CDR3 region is CASSLALAGGSGYEQYF. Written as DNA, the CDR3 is TGCGCCAGCAGCTTGGCCTTAGCTGGCGGGAGCGGGTACGAGCAGTACTTC.

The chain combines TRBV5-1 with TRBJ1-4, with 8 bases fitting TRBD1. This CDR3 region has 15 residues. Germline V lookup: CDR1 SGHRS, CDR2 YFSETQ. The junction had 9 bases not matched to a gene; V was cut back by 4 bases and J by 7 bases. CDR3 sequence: CASSGGTGVTEKLFF. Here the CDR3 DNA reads TGCGCCAGCAGCGGAGGGACAGGTGTCACTGAAAAACTGTTTTTT.

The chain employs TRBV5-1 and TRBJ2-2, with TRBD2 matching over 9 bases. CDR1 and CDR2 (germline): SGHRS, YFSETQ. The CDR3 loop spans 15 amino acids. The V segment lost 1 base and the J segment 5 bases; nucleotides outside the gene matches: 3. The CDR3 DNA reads TGCGCCAGCAGCTTGATAGCGGGAGAGACCGGGGAGCTGTTTTTT. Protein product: CASSLIAGETGELFF.

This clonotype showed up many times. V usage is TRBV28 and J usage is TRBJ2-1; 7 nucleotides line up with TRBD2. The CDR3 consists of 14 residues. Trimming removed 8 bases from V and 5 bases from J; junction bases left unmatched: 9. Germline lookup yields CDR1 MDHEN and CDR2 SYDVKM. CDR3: CASGKAGTNNEQFF. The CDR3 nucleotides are TGTGCCAGCGGAAAAGCGGGAACTAACAATGAGCAGTTCTTC. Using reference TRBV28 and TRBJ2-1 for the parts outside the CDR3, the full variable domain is DVKVTQSSRYLVKRTGEKVFLECVQDMDHENMFWYRQDPGLGLRLIYFSYDVKMKEKGDIPEGYSVSREKKERFSLILESASTNQTSMYLCASGKAGTNNEQFFGPGTRLTVL.